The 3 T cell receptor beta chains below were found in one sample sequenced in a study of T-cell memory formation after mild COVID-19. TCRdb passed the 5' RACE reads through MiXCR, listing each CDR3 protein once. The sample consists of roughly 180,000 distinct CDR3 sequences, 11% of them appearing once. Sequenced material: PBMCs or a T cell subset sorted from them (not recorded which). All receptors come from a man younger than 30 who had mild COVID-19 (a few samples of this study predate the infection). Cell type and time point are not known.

The CDR3 DNA sequence: TGCAGTGCTCCACTAGCCCGGGACAGGCGCCGAACCTTTAATTCACCCCTCCACTTT. Amino acid sequence: CSAPLARDRRRTFNSPLHF. The chain links TRBV20-1 to TRBJ1-6, with 8 bases lining up with TRBD1. This CDR3 comprises 19 residues. Germline V gene data show CDR1 as DFQATT and CDR2 as SNEGSKA (reference sequence). The V and J ends lost 5 bases and 6 bases, in that order; junction bases with no gene match: 21.

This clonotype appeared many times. CDR3 in amino acids: CASSQDSLYSGYTF. CDR3 bases: TGTGCCAGCAGCCAAGACAGTCTTTATAGCGGCTACACCTTC. The chain has TRBV3-1 and TRBJ1-2, with D unresolved. Per the germline V gene, CDR1 is LGHDT and CDR2 is YNNKEL (reference sequence). The germline V and J ends were trimmed by 0 bases and 8 bases, with 13 bases remaining between them. This CDR3 has 14 residues.

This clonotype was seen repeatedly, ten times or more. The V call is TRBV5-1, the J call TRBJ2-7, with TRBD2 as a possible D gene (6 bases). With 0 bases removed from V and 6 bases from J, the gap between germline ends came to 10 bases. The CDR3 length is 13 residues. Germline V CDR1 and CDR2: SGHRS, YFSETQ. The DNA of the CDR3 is TGCGCCAGCAGCTTGGCCGGGGGTCCCGAGCAGTACGTC. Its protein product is CASSLAGGPEQYV.